This is a list of T cell receptor beta chains from one sample in a study of memory CD4+ T cells and cytomegalovirus serostatus. Here immunoSEQ multiplex PCR was the method, and the copy in TCRdb shows in-frame clones only, minus some. The sample shows nearly 60,000 clones, approximately 78% of them seen only once. Sample: memory CD4+ T cells from blood. The receptors come from an adult in good health and CMV-seronegative. Both conserved end residues are part of each CDR3. The D gene is left open where the match is weak. Some rows mark clone size as missing; the rest say once, few, many or name a class of expanded clone.

>TRBD1|TRBJ2-7|19|NA|TRBV28
CASRSNPLTTGTGVYEQYF
TGTGCCAGCAGATCAAACCCTCTCACAACCGGGACAGGGGTATACGAGCAGTACTTC
>NA|TRBJ2-7|14|NA|TRBV18
CASSPIRESYEQYF
TGTGCCAGCTCACCGATCAGGGAGTCCTACGAGCAGTACTTC
>NA|TRBJ1-1|12|NA|TRBV6-5
CASRAGNTEAFF
TGTGCCAGCAGGGCGGGGAACACTGAAGCTTTCTTT
>NA|TRBJ1-1|12|NA|TRBV7-2
CASSLPSFGAFF
TGTGCCAGCAGCCTACCCTCTTTCGGAGCTTTCTTT
>NA|TRBJ2-2|15|NA|TRBV15
CATSRAMGNTGELFF
TGTGCCACCAGCAGAGCTATGGGAAACACCGGGGAGCTGTTTTTT
>TRBD1|TRBJ2-7|15|NA|TRBV5-1
CASSLTGTGSYEQYF
TGCGCCAGCAGCTTAACCGGGACAGGGTCCTACGAGCAGTACTTC
>TRBD1|TRBJ1-6|15|NA|TRBV19
CASSRRDSYNSPLHF
TGTGCCAGTAGTAGACGGGACAGCTATAATTCACCCCTCCACTTT
>NA|TRBJ1-5|16|NA|TRBV19
CASKGGVFRGNQPQHF
TGTGCCAGTAAGGGGGGGGTCTTCCGTGGCAATCAGCCCCAGCATTTT
>NA|TRBJ2-1|12|NA|TRBV5-6
CASSSDRTEQFF
TGTGCCAGCAGCTCCGACAGGACCGAGCAGTTCTTC
>TRBD2|TRBJ2-1|18|NA|TRBV19
CASSPEEAGTSGFNEQFF
TGTGCCAGTAGTCCAGAGGAAGCCGGGACTAGCGGGTTCAATGAGCAGTTCTTC
>NA|TRBJ2-5|17|NA|TRBV21-1
CASSVPDHRAPQETQYF
TGTGCCAGCAGCGTTCCGGATCACAGGGCGCCCCAAGAGACCCAGTACTTC
>NA|TRBJ2-5|15|NA|TRBV9
CASRLGSQPSETQYF
TGTGCCAGCAGACTTGGGAGTCAGCCTTCAGAGACCCAGTACTTC
>TRBD2|TRBJ2-2|14|NA|TRBV6-6
CASISGSVTGELFF
TGTGCCAGCATTAGCGGGAGTGTCACCGGGGAGCTGTTTTTT
>TRBD2|TRBJ2-1|15|once|TRBV7-2
CASSTGTSGGNEQFF
TGTGCCAGCAGCACAGGGACTAGCGGGGGAAATGAGCAGTTCTTC
>NA|TRBJ1-5|15|NA|TRBV7-9
CASSLGPGFNQPQHF
TGTGCCAGCAGCTTAGGTCCCGGATTCAATCAGCCCCAGCATTTT
>NA|TRBJ1-3|15|NA|TRBV11-3
CASSGRLKLGNTIYF
TGTGCCAGCAGCGGACGGCTGAAATTAGGAAACACCATATATTTT
>TRBD2|TRBJ2-3|17|NA|TRBV4-1
CASSQRGLAGNTDTQYF
TGCGCCAGCAGCCAAAGGGGACTAGCGGGAAACACAGATACGCAGTATTTT
>NA|TRBJ2-2|16|NA|TRBV5-6
CASGKRTLQITGELFF
TGTGCCAGCGGAAAACGGACCCTACAAATCACCGGGGAGCTGTTTTTT
>TRBD1|TRBJ2-7|15|NA|TRBV6-5
CASSYSWTGDYEQYF
TGTGCCAGCAGTTACTCGTGGACAGGGGACTACGAGCAGTACTTC
>NA|TRBJ1-1|13|NA|TRBV7-9
CASSPTGNTEAFF
TGTGCCAGCAGCCCGACAGGGAACACTGAAGCTTTCTTT
>NA|TRBJ2-7|13|few|TRBV2
CASKVTGTYEQYF
TGTGCCAGCAAAGTTACAGGGACCTACGAGCAGTACTTC
>NA|TRBJ1-2|13|medium-sized|TRBV6-5
CASRKDGFYGYTF
TGTGCCAGCAGGAAAGACGGATTCTATGGCTACACCTTC
>TRBD2|TRBJ2-7|14|NA|TRBV29-1
CSVDPSAGGYEQYF
TGCAGCGTTGATCCCAGCGCGGGGGGCTACGAGCAGTACTTC
>TRBD1|TRBJ2-4|15|NA|TRBV7-9
CASEGGQGASYIQYF
TGTGCCAGCGAGGGGGGACAGGGGGCGTCGTACATTCAGTACTTC
>NA|TRBJ2-2|15|NA|TRBV30
CAWSVGGGNTGELFF
TGTGCCTGGAGTGTAGGTGGGGGGAACACCGGGGAGCTGTTTTTT
>NA|TRBJ2-7|14|once|TRBV19
CASSRDNSLYEQYF
TGTGCCAGTAGTAGAGACAATTCCCTCTACGAGCAGTACTTC
>TRBD1|TRBJ1-5|15|NA|TRBV7-2
CASSGDRLSNQPQHF
TGTGCCAGCAGCGGGGACAGACTCAGCAATCAGCCCCAGCATTTT
>TRBD1|TRBJ1-2|15|NA|TRBV5-6
CASSLYSGGGYGYTF
TGTGCCAGCAGCTTGTATTCAGGGGGAGGCTATGGCTACACCTTC
>NA|TRBJ1-3|16|NA|TRBV5-1
CASSLSQSTSGNTIYF
TGCGCCAGCAGCTTGAGCCAGAGCACCTCTGGAAACACCATATATTTT
>NA|TRBJ1-2|13|NA|TRBV30
CAWSLIPNYGYTF
TGTGCCTGGAGTTTGATTCCGAACTATGGCTACACCTTC
>TRBD1|TRBJ2-7|16|NA|TRBV6-6
CASSYSTGTVTYEQYF
TGTGCCAGCAGTTACTCAACCGGGACAGTGACCTACGAGCAGTACTTC
>TRBD1|TRBJ1-5|16|NA|TRBV6-6
CASRETGQGSNQPQHF
TGTGCCAGCAGGGAGACCGGACAGGGTAGCAATCAGCCCCAGCATTTT
>TRBD1|TRBJ1-1|13|NA|TRBV29-1
CSAFDRANTEAFF
TGCAGCGCTTTTGACAGGGCGAACACTGAAGCTTTCTTT
>NA|TRBJ1-1|14|NA|TRBV11-2
CASSFYREVTEAFF
TGTGCCAGCAGCTTCTACAGGGAAGTAACTGAAGCTTTCTTT
>NA|TRBJ1-2|14|NA|TRBV2
CASRGVRGNYGYTF
TGTGCCAGCAGGGGCGTCCGGGGGAACTATGGCTACACCTTC
>TRBD1|TRBJ2-5|15|NA|TRBV5-6
CASSFTSGGRETQYF
TGTGCCAGCAGCTTTACTTCAGGGGGCAGAGAGACCCAGTACTTC
>NA|TRBJ1-1|17|few|TRBV6-7
CASSLSDRTATNTEAFF
TGTGCCAGCAGCTTATCCGACCGGACAGCGACGAACACTGAAGCTTTCTTT
>NA|TRBJ2-1|20|NA|TRBV21-1
CASSKSRGLAGGTAYNEQFF
TGTGCCAGCAGCAAAAGTAGGGGACTAGCGGGAGGCACTGCCTACAATGAGCAGTTCTTC
>NA|TRBJ1-5|15|NA|TRBV7-5
CARSRGQGSNQPQHF
TGTGCCAGAAGCCGAGGACAGGGGAGCAATCAGCCCCAGCATTTT
>TRBD1|TRBJ2-3|15|NA|TRBV28
CASSFHRGRTDTQYF
TGTGCCAGCAGTTTTCACAGGGGGCGCACAGATACGCAGTATTTT
>NA|TRBJ2-1|15|NA|TRBV18
CASSPNKGLGNEQFF
TGTGCCAGCTCACCTAACAAAGGTTTGGGCAATGAGCAGTTCTTC
>NA|TRBJ2-3|15|NA|TRBV27
CASSRTVISTDTQYF
TGTGCCAGCAGCCGGACGGTAATAAGCACAGATACGCAGTATTTT
>TRBD2|TRBJ2-7|16|NA|TRBV4-3
CASSPESTSGMRGQYF
TGCGCCAGCAGCCCCGAGTCGACTAGCGGGATGAGGGGGCAGTACTTC
>NA|TRBJ1-1|15|once|TRBV7-9
CASDLGLGANTEAFF
TGTGCCAGCGACCTAGGGTTGGGAGCGAACACTGAAGCTTTCTTT
>TRBD1|TRBJ1-1|15|NA|TRBV6-5
CASSRTGLMNTEAFF
TGTGCCAGCAGCCGGACAGGTCTGATGAACACTGAAGCTTTCTTT
>NA|TRBJ1-1|13|NA|TRBV7-9
CASSYAGYTEAFF
TGTGCCAGCAGCTATGCCGGGTACACTGAAGCTTTCTTT
>TRBD1|TRBJ1-1|16|NA|TRBV4-1
CASSTRGRILDTEAFF
TGCGCCAGCAGTACCAGGGGGCGGATATTGGACACTGAAGCTTTCTTT
>TRBD1|TRBJ1-1|13|NA|TRBV2
CASSESRGTEAFF
TGTGCCAGCAGTGAATCCAGGGGGACTGAAGCTTTCTTT
>TRBD2|TRBJ2-5|15|NA|TRBV11-3
CASSLGLAGAETQYF
TGTGCCAGCAGCTTAGGACTAGCGGGAGCAGAGACCCAGTACTTC
>NA|TRBJ2-2|15|NA|TRBV19
CASSIGGGRTGELFF
TGTGCCAGTAGTATCGGAGGGGGCAGAACCGGGGAGCTGTTTTTT
>TRBD2|TRBJ2-7|15|NA|TRBV9
CASSVGVGGTYEQYF
TGTGCCAGCAGCGTAGGGGTGGGGGGGACCTACGAGCAGTACTTC
>NA|TRBJ1-3|16|medium-sized|TRBV2
CASSADSAVSGNTIYF
TGTGCCAGCAGTGCCGACAGTGCCGTCTCTGGAAACACCATATATTTT